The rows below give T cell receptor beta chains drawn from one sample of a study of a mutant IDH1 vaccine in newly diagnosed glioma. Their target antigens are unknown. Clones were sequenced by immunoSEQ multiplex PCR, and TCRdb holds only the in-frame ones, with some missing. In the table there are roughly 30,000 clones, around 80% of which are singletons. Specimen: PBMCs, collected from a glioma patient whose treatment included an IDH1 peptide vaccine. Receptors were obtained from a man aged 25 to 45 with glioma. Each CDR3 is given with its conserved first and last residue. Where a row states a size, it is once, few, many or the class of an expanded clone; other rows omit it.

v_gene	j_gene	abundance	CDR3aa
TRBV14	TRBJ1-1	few	CASSEPVGWNTEAFF
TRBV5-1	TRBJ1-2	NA	CASGSGQGPLGGGYTF
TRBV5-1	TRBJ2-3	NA	CASKLGGSLADTQYF
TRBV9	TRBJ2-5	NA	CASSAKGETQYF
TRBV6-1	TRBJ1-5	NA	CASSEEVGGGQPQHF
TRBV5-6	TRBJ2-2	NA	CASSFPTGAGELFF
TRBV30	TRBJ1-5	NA	CAWSKDNNQPQHF
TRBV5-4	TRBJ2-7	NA	CASSLELGTAYEQYF
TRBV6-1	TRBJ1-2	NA	CASSDGSGYGYTF
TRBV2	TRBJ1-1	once	CASNEGRRVTEAFF
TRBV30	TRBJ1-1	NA	CASQGGKAEAFF
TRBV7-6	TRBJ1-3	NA	CASSLRGFGNTIYF
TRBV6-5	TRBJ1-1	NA	CASSYSGEGWTEAFF
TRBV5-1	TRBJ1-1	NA	CATLSRPGTPNTEAFF
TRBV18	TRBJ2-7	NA	CASSPGTASYEQYF
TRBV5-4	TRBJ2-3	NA	CASSRGVDTDTQYF
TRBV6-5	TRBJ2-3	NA	CASQPVGTDTQYF
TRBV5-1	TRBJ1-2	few	CASSLGGPGRDGYTF
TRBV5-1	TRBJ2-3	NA	CASSLLQNTDTQYF
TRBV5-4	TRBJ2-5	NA	CASSKPGGDHNQETQYF
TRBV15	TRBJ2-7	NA	CATRMSSEYEQYF
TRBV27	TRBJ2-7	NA	CASSPRGGFSYEQYF
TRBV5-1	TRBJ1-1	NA	CASSLDTTGMGEAFF
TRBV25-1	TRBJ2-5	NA	CASSDYGGETQYF
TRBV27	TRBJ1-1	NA	CASSLLPLNTEAFF
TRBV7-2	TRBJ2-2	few	CASSLVGVYTGELFF
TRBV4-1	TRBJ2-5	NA	CASSQDDRAQYF
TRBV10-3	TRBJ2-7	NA	CAISENGLTRSYEQYF
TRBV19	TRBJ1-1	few	CASSALDREYEAFF
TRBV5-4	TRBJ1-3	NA	CASSLGQGRNTIYF
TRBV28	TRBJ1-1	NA	CASSSPRTGHRNTEAFF
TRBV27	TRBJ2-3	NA	CASSLRSGGARSDTQYF
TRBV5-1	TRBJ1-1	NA	CASSLSGTGEAFF
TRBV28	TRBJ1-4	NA	CASRPTGPNEKLFF
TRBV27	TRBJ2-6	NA	CASSAQGTGANVLTF
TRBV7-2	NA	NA	CASSLARTYEQYF
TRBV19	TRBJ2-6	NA	CASAGGYSGANVLTF
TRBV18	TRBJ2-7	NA	CASSATGNEQYF
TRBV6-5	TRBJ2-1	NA	CASSYRTAYNEQFF